Listed below are T cell receptor beta chains from one sample, sequenced in a study of post-analysis software for immune sequencing data. TCRdb re-derived calls from the PCR reads in MiXCR, one entry per CDR3 protein. The sample holds roughly 700,000 distinct CDR3 sequences, 30% seen once. Sequencing was performed on blood. The receptors shown here come from a girl aged 10-17 years with multiple sclerosis. The CDR3 runs from the conserved cysteine through the conserved F or W. D genes are given only for firm matches. The size of a clone is reported for some rows only, either as once, few or many, or as a class for expanded clones.

V gene: TRBV7-9
clone size: .
CDR3 length: 14
J gene: TRBJ1-4
D gene: .
CDR3 protein: CASSARSTNEKLFF
CDR3 DNA: TGTGCCAGCAGCGCGAGGTCGACTAATGAAAAACTGTTTTTT

V gene: TRBV20-1
clone size: .
CDR3 length: 15
J gene: TRBJ2-5
D gene: TRBD2
CDR3 protein: CSASVPSGLEETQYF
CDR3 DNA: TGCAGTGCTAGCGTGCCTAGCGGATTGGAAGAGACCCAGTACTTC

V gene: TRBV6-1
clone size: few
CDR3 length: 11
J gene: TRBJ1-2
D gene: .
CDR3 protein: CASSFTAGYTF
CDR3 DNA: TGTGCCAGCAGCTTCACAGCGGGCTACACCTTC

V gene: TRBV5-1
clone size: few
CDR3 length: 16
J gene: TRBJ1-4
D gene: TRBD1
CDR3 protein: CASSVGTGATNEKLFF
CDR3 DNA: TGCGCCAGCAGCGTCGGGACAGGGGCAACTAATGAAAAACTGTTTTTT

V gene: TRBV4-1
clone size: once
CDR3 length: 17
J gene: TRBJ1-5
D gene: TRBD1
CDR3 protein: CASSQEGQGIDNQPQHF
CDR3 DNA: TGCGCCAGCAGCCAAGAGGGACAGGGGATCGACAATCAGCCCCAGCATTTT

V gene: TRBV6-5
clone size: few
CDR3 length: 14
J gene: TRBJ2-7
D gene: .
CDR3 protein: CASSPVTRTYEQYF
CDR3 DNA: TGTGCCAGCAGCCCCGTTACCCGAACCTACGAGCAGTACTTC

V gene: TRBV20-1
clone size: .
CDR3 length: 14
J gene: TRBJ2-5
D gene: TRBD1
CDR3 protein: CSAISGTGEETQYF
CDR3 DNA: TGCAGTGCTATATCCGGGACAGGGGAAGAGACCCAGTACTTC

V gene: TRBV7-2
clone size: few
CDR3 length: 18
J gene: TRBJ2-1
D gene: .
CDR3 protein: CASSLGGVAVLGYNEQFF
CDR3 DNA: TGTGCCAGCAGCTTAGGCGGGGTAGCGGTTCTCGGATACAATGAGCAGTTCTTC

V gene: TRBV28
clone size: few
CDR3 length: 15
J gene: TRBJ2-7
D gene: .
CDR3 protein: CASSLYFGGRYEQYF
CDR3 DNA: TGTGCCAGCAGTTTATATTTCGGGGGCAGGTACGAGCAGTACTTC

V gene: TRBV4-3
clone size: .
CDR3 length: 19
J gene: TRBJ2-5
D gene: .
CDR3 protein: CASSPHAGTEDDFQETQYF
CDR3 DNA: TGCGCCAGCAGCCCACATGCCGGGACGGAGGACGACTTTCAAGAGACCCAGTACTTC

V gene: TRBV29-1
clone size: many
CDR3 length: 11
J gene: TRBJ2-7
D gene: .
CDR3 protein: CSVDRGHEQYF
CDR3 DNA: TGCAGCGTTGACAGGGGACACGAGCAGTACTTC

V gene: TRBV4-3
clone size: .
CDR3 length: 14
J gene: TRBJ2-7
D gene: .
CDR3 protein: CASSQVSGDYEQYF
CDR3 DNA: TGCGCCAGCAGCCAAGTTTCCGGGGACTACGAGCAGTACTTC

V gene: TRBV7-2
clone size: .
CDR3 length: 18
J gene: TRBJ2-3
D gene: TRBD2
CDR3 protein: CASSLVLMRAGATDTQYF
CDR3 DNA: TGTGCCAGCAGCTTAGTATTGATGCGAGCGGGGGCGACAGATACGCAGTATTTT

V gene: TRBV27
clone size: few
CDR3 length: 17
J gene: TRBJ2-6
D gene: .
CDR3 protein: CASSSYQYSSGANVLTF
CDR3 DNA: TGTGCCAGCAGTTCGTATCAATACAGCTCTGGGGCCAACGTCCTGACTTTC

V gene: TRBV25-1
clone size: .
CDR3 length: 13
J gene: TRBJ2-2
D gene: .
CDR3 protein: CATQRRNTGELFF
CDR3 DNA: TGTGCCACGCAACGGCGTAACACCGGGGAGCTGTTTTTT

V gene: TRBV15
clone size: .
CDR3 length: 13
J gene: TRBJ1-5
D gene: .
CDR3 protein: CATSRDQRQPQHF
CDR3 DNA: TGTGCCACCAGCAGAGATCAGCGTCAGCCCCAGCATTTT

V gene: TRBV29-1
clone size: many
CDR3 length: 11
J gene: TRBJ2-7
D gene: .
CDR3 protein: CSVGQSYEQYF
CDR3 DNA: TGCAGCGTTGGACAGTCCTACGAGCAGTACTTC

V gene: TRBV12-3/TRBV12-4
clone size: .
CDR3 length: 15
J gene: TRBJ2-3
D gene: .
CDR3 protein: CASRAVRVSADTQYF
CDR3 DNA: TGTGCCAGCCGCGCCGTGAGGGTTAGCGCAGATACGCAGTATTTT

V gene: TRBV29-1
clone size: many
CDR3 length: 11
J gene: TRBJ2-1
D gene: .
CDR3 protein: CSAGSYNEQFF
CDR3 DNA: TGCAGTGCTGGGTCCTACAATGAGCAGTTCTTC

V gene: TRBV7-2
clone size: few
CDR3 length: 15
J gene: TRBJ2-3
D gene: TRBD2
CDR3 protein: CASSPNSGGTDTQYF
CDR3 DNA: TGTGCCAGCAGCCCGAACAGCGGGGGCACAGATACGCAGTATTTT

V gene: TRBV6-5
clone size: .
CDR3 length: 15
J gene: TRBJ1-4
D gene: .
CDR3 protein: CASSPSMATNEKLFF
CDR3 DNA: TGTGCCAGCAGTCCTTCTATGGCAACTAATGAAAAACTGTTTTTT

V gene: TRBV12-3/TRBV12-4
clone size: .
CDR3 length: 13
J gene: TRBJ2-5
D gene: TRBD2
CDR3 protein: CAGRLRASGPQYF
CDR3 DNA: TGTGCCGGCAGGTTGCGGGCTAGCGGCCCCCAGTACTTC

V gene: TRBV7-2
clone size: few
CDR3 length: 16
J gene: TRBJ2-3
D gene: .
CDR3 protein: CASSPGLVSSTDTQYF
CDR3 DNA: TGTGCCAGCAGCCCCGGACTGGTTTCTAGCACAGATACGCAGTATTTT

V gene: TRBV28
clone size: many
CDR3 length: 14
J gene: TRBJ2-7
D gene: .
CDR3 protein: CASSLLESLYEQYF
CDR3 DNA: TGTGCCAGCAGTCTCCTAGAGAGCTTGTACGAGCAGTACTTC

V gene: TRBV2
clone size: few
CDR3 length: 17
J gene: TRBJ2-2
D gene: TRBD2
CDR3 protein: CASRARLAETNTGELFF
CDR3 DNA: TGTGCCAGCAGAGCCAGACTAGCGGAAACGAACACCGGGGAGCTGTTTTTT

V gene: TRBV9
clone size: .
CDR3 length: 14
J gene: TRBJ1-2
D gene: .
CDR3 protein: CASSVVAGNYGYTF
CDR3 DNA: TGTGCCAGCAGCGTAGTGGCAGGGAACTATGGCTACACCTTC

V gene: TRBV5-1
clone size: many
CDR3 length: 15
J gene: TRBJ2-4
D gene: .
CDR3 protein: CASSLSHGAKNIQYF
CDR3 DNA: TGCGCCAGCAGCTTGTCGCACGGAGCCAAAAACATTCAGTACTTC

V gene: TRBV20-1
clone size: few
CDR3 length: 16
J gene: TRBJ2-1
D gene: TRBD2
CDR3 protein: CSAPPGRGGFGNEQFF
CDR3 DNA: TGCAGTGCCCCCCCCGGGCGGGGAGGGTTTGGCAATGAGCAGTTCTTC

V gene: TRBV4-3
clone size: .
CDR3 length: 15
J gene: TRBJ2-1
D gene: TRBD2
CDR3 protein: CASSQGLAANNEQFF
CDR3 DNA: TGCGCCAGCAGCCAAGGACTAGCGGCCAACAATGAGCAGTTCTTC

V gene: TRBV3-1
clone size: .
CDR3 length: 15
J gene: TRBJ2-1
D gene: .
CDR3 protein: CASSPWYRPSNEQFF
CDR3 DNA: TGTGCCAGCAGCCCGTGGTACAGGCCTTCCAATGAGCAGTTCTTC

V gene: TRBV12-3/TRBV12-4
clone size: .
CDR3 length: 15
J gene: TRBJ2-7
D gene: .
CDR3 protein: CASSFQGRSWYEQYF
CDR3 DNA: TGTGCCAGCAGTTTTCAGGGGCGTTCTTGGTACGAGCAGTACTTC

V gene: TRBV5-1
clone size: .
CDR3 length: 13
J gene: TRBJ1-2
D gene: TRBD1
CDR3 protein: CASSTGQAAGYTF
CDR3 DNA: TGCGCCAGCAGCACGGGACAGGCGGCTGGCTACACCTTC

V gene: TRBV7-9
clone size: few
CDR3 length: 12
J gene: TRBJ2-1
D gene: .
CDR3 protein: CASNLGAGEQFF
CDR3 DNA: TGTGCCAGCAACCTCGGGGCCGGTGAGCAGTTCTTC

V gene: TRBV20-1
clone size: few
CDR3 length: 15
J gene: TRBJ2-3
D gene: .
CDR3 protein: CSAPLDVRSTDTQYF
CDR3 DNA: TGCAGTGCTCCCCTTGACGTCCGAAGCACAGATACGCAGTATTTT

V gene: TRBV5-1
clone size: .
CDR3 length: 15
J gene: TRBJ2-1
D gene: TRBD1
CDR3 protein: CASSLMTGRRDEQFF
CDR3 DNA: TGCGCCAGCAGCTTAATGACAGGGAGACGTGATGAGCAGTTCTTC

V gene: TRBV4-3
clone size: .
CDR3 length: 17
J gene: TRBJ2-3
D gene: TRBD2
CDR3 protein: CASSQEGLAGLTDTQYF
CDR3 DNA: TGCGCCAGCAGCCAAGAGGGGCTAGCGGGATTGACAGATACGCAGTATTTT

V gene: TRBV10-3
clone size: many
CDR3 length: 12
J gene: TRBJ2-1
D gene: .
CDR3 protein: CAISESYNEQFF
CDR3 DNA: TGTGCCATCAGTGAGTCGTACAATGAGCAGTTCTTC

V gene: TRBV6-1
clone size: .
CDR3 length: 16
J gene: TRBJ1-5
D gene: .
CDR3 protein: CASIAKRAVSNQPQHF
CDR3 DNA: TGTGCCAGCATCGCTAAGAGGGCTGTAAGCAATCAGCCCCAGCATTTT

V gene: TRBV9
clone size: .
CDR3 length: 15
J gene: TRBJ2-1
D gene: TRBD2
CDR3 protein: CASSPGGGSKNEQFF
CDR3 DNA: TGTGCCAGCAGCCCGGGGGGGGGCTCAAAAAATGAGCAGTTCTTC

V gene: TRBV21-1
clone size: .
CDR3 length: 14
J gene: TRBJ2-1
D gene: .
CDR3 protein: CARGPSGRGNEQFF
CDR3 DNA: TGTGCCAGGGGCCCTAGCGGGAGAGGCAATGAGCAGTTCTTC

V gene: TRBV6-2/TRBV6-3
clone size: .
CDR3 length: 16
J gene: TRBJ1-1
D gene: .
CDR3 protein: CASSYSRTDLNTEAFF
CDR3 DNA: TGTGCCAGCAGTTACTCGCGGACAGACTTAAACACTGAAGCTTTCTTT

V gene: TRBV20-1
clone size: few
CDR3 length: 16
J gene: TRBJ1-1
D gene: .
CDR3 protein: CSARDSSGSGGTEAFF
CDR3 DNA: TGCAGTGCTAGGGACAGCAGCGGGTCGGGAGGCACTGAAGCTTTCTTT

V gene: TRBV7-2
clone size: .
CDR3 length: 15
J gene: TRBJ2-7
D gene: .
CDR3 protein: CASSPKFSFYNEQYF
CDR3 DNA: TGTGCCAGCAGCCCTAAATTCTCCTTCTACAATGAGCAGTACTTC

V gene: TRBV5-1
clone size: .
CDR3 length: 15
J gene: TRBJ1-6
D gene: .
CDR3 protein: CASSLGSGYNSPLHF
CDR3 DNA: TGCGCCAGCAGCTTGGGCAGCGGCTATAATTCACCCCTCCACTTT